The clone carrying this T cell receptor beta chain was counted many times. One junction end does not reproduce the germline sequence, and a read error may be involved. The library targeted TCRbeta and was prepared with unique molecular identifiers. Each CDR3 protein gets one entry after TCRdb re-called the PCR reads with MiXCR. The data show over 550,000 distinct CDR3 sequences, 10% to 13% seen once. These data come from a study of T-cell reconstitution after alpha-beta-depleted transplantation in children. The sample in question was PBMCs from the stem cell graft donor, obtained from the stem cell graft. The sequence was obtained from a human donor who donated a stem cell graft to a child with acute myeloid leukemia.

CDR3 nucleotide sequence: TGTGCTAGCAGCTTAGGGGCTGGAGTGCAAGAGACCCAGTACTTC. It translates to CASSLGAGVQETQYF. The chain employs TRBV7-7 and TRBJ2-5; D is possibly TRBD1 (5 bases). Germline-derived CDR1 and CDR2 are SSHAT and FNYEAQ (reference sequence). The CDR3 is 15 residues long.